The rows below give T cell receptor beta chains drawn from one sample of a study of blood T cell repertoires in COVID-19. The table came from immunoSEQ multiplex PCR; TCRdb's copy has only in-frame clones and leaves some out. The sample lists 250,000 or so clones; nearly 90% were seen once. Sequencing was carried out using peripheral blood. The origin of the receptors is a woman aged 25 to 39 with acute or convalescent COVID-19. Each CDR3 is given with its conserved first and last residue. The order of the fields is clone size, V gene, CDR3 length, CDR3 protein. Clone size, where shown, is once, few, many, or a class for clones that have expanded.

once	TRBV13	16	CASSLRDRVIDYGYTF
.	TRBV30	12	CAWSPASYEQYF
.	TRBV10-1	17	CASSGLGAGPSYNEQFF
.	TRBV7-9	13	CASSLMGRQPQHF
.	TRBV4-3	15	CASSQNPGTPYEQYF
.	TRBV6-4	13	CASMREVTDTQYF
.	TRBV29-1	12	CSAGQGMSGYTF
.	TRBV11-3	13	CASSMTGFYGYTF
.	TRBV24-1	17	CATSDPRTSGQTGELFF
once	TRBV7-2	13	CASRAGQGYEQYF